The sequence of this T cell receptor (beta chain) was determined in a study of T cells after yellow fever vaccination. Each CDR3 protein gets one entry after TCRdb re-called the 5' RACE reads with MiXCR. The data show 250,000 or so distinct CDR3 sequences, about 7.1% seen once. The CDR3 is 14 residues long. Germline CDR1 reads SGHDN; CDR2 reads FVKESK. The J segment lost 6 bases and the V segment lost 4 bases, leaving 6 bases of the junction unmatched. V is TRBV14 and J is TRBJ2-1, with 7 nucleotides matching TRBD1. This clonotype was sampled from a man in his thirties or forties who received the YFV17D yellow fever vaccine. The specimen comprised CD4+ T cells sorted from PBMCs, sampled 15 days after the yellow fever booster vaccination. As DNA, the CDR3 is TGTGCCAGCAGCCCGGACAGGTATCGCAATGAGCAGTTCTTC. Its protein product is CASSPDRYRNEQFF.